These T cell receptor beta chains were read from a single sample in a study of identical twins. TCRdb fed the 5' RACE reads into MiXCR, producing one record per CDR3 protein. The table records some 1,600,000 distinct CDR3 sequences, less than 35% of them present only once. The material sequenced was cord blood. The source is a newborn girl in good health. The CDR3 runs from the conserved cysteine through the conserved F or W. A D gene is named only where the DNA matches it firmly. The size field is filled for only some rows; it gives once, few, many or a size class.

v_call,d_call,j_call,clone_size,cdr3_nt,cdr3_aa
TRBV5-6,TRBD1,TRBJ2-3,few,TGTGCCAGCAGCTTGACAGGGGATGGGGCAGATACGCAGTATTTT,CASSLTGDGADTQYF
TRBV5-1,TRBD2,TRBJ2-7,few,TGCGCCAGCAGCTTGTTCAGTCTAGCGGGAGAAAACGAGCAGTACTTC,CASSLFSLAGENEQYF
TRBV29-1,NA,TRBJ1-4,few,TGCAGCGTTGAGAGAGGGTTGGGTGAAAAACTGTTTTTT,CSVERGLGEKLFF
TRBV20-1,NA,TRBJ2-4,few,TGCAGTGCTAGAGAGAAAAACATTCAGTACTTC,CSAREKNIQYF
TRBV2,TRBD1,TRBJ2-7,once,TGTGCCAGCAGTGAAGGAGTTCGTGGGACAGGGTCCTACAATGAGCAGTACTTC,CASSEGVRGTGSYNEQYF
TRBV9,NA,TRBJ2-3,few,TGTGCCAGCAGCGTAGCCCCACGTGGAAGGGGCACAGATACGCAGTATTTT,CASSVAPRGRGTDTQYF
TRBV7-2,TRBD2,TRBJ2-4,NA,TGTGCCAGCAGCTGGTCCCTAGCGGGAGGATTGGGGGCCAAAAACATTCAGTACTTC,CASSWSLAGGLGAKNIQYF
TRBV3-1,NA,TRBJ1-1,NA,TGTGCCAGCAGCCAAGATCTGTGGAGCACTGAAGCTTTCTTT,CASSQDLWSTEAFF
TRBV29-1,NA,TRBJ1-1,NA,TGCAGCGGGCGTTGGCTGAACACTGAAGCTTTCTTT,CSGRWLNTEAFF
TRBV4-1,TRBD2,TRBJ2-1,NA,TGCGCCAGCAGCCAAGGTTGGACTAGCGGGAGTACCTACAATGAGCAGTTCTTC,CASSQGWTSGSTYNEQFF
TRBV7-9,NA,TRBJ1-2,few,TGTGCCAGCAGCTTAGCCCAGACAGTCCTTAACTATGGCTACACCTTC,CASSLAQTVLNYGYTF
TRBV20-1,TRBD2,TRBJ2-4,NA,TGCAGTGCTAGAGATTTTGGGAGGGTCAAAAACATTCAGTACTTC,CSARDFGRVKNIQYF
TRBV20-1,NA,TRBJ1-1,NA,TGCAGTGCTCCCGACTTACCGCGGGGCACTGAAGCTTTCTTT,CSAPDLPRGTEAFF
TRBV3-1,NA,TRBJ1-2,NA,TGTGCCAGCAGCCAAAGGAGGTCAGGATCCTATGGCTACACCTTC,CASSQRRSGSYGYTF
TRBV6-5,TRBD1,TRBJ1-1,NA,TGTGCCAGCAGTTACAGGGGGACAGAACCTCTTGGAGCTTTCTTT,CASSYRGTEPLGAFF
TRBV5-1,TRBD2,TRBJ2-1,NA,TGCGCCAGCAGCTTGGCCGGCGGGGGAAGCTCCTACAATGAGCAGTTCTTC,CASSLAGGGSSYNEQFF
TRBV4-1,TRBD2,TRBJ2-1,NA,TGCGCCAGCAGCCAAGCAGCGGGGCTTCTCACCTACGAGCAGTTCTTC,CASSQAAGLLTYEQFF
TRBV4-1,TRBD2,TRBJ2-1,few,TGCGCCAGCAAAACTAGCGGGAATGAGCAGTTCTTC,CASKTSGNEQFF
TRBV7-6,TRBD2,TRBJ2-7,NA,TGTGCCAGCAGCTTGATTTTTGGGGTTCGCGGGAGGGCCCACAATGAGCAGTACTTC,CASSLIFGVRGRAHNEQYF
TRBV7-2,TRBD2,TRBJ2-1,few,TGTGCCAGCAGCCGGGGACTAGCGGAGCCCTACAATGAGCAGTTCTTC,CASSRGLAEPYNEQFF
TRBV6-6,TRBD1,TRBJ1-5,NA,TGTGCCAGCAGTTCGCGAAAAGACAGGGATCAGCAGCCCCAGCATTTT,CASSSRKDRDQQPQHF
TRBV7-9,NA,TRBJ2-3,NA,TGTGCCAGCAGCTTTGAAGGGGATGGGGATACGCAGTATTTT,CASSFEGDGDTQYF
TRBV9,TRBD2,TRBJ2-7,NA,TGTGCCAGCAGCGTAGGGCTAGCGGGAGGGCCGGGCTCCTACAATGAGCAGTACTTC,CASSVGLAGGPGSYNEQYF
TRBV6-6,NA,TRBJ1-1,few,TGTGCCAGCAGTTCAGCACCCATGAACACTGAAGCTTTCTTT,CASSSAPMNTEAFF
TRBV25-1,NA,TRBJ2-1,NA,TGTGCCAGCAGTGAACTACGCTTTTCGGCGGCCAGGAGCTCCTACAATGAGCAGTTCTTC,CASSELRFSAARSSYNEQFF
TRBV6-6,TRBD1,TRBJ2-7,many,TGTGCCAGCAGTTACGCGGACAGGGTCTACGAGCAGTACTTC,CASSYADRVYEQYF
TRBV5-1,TRBD1,TRBJ1-2,few,TGCGCCAGCAGCTTGCAGGGGGACTCCACCCGGGGCTACACCTTC,CASSLQGDSTRGYTF
TRBV5-1,NA,TRBJ2-3,few,TGCGCCAGCAGCACAACCGGGCCGTCCACAGATACGCAGTATTTT,CASSTTGPSTDTQYF
TRBV5-1,TRBD2,TRBJ2-1,NA,TGCGCCAGCAAGGTCCCGACTAGCGGGAGAAATGAGCAGTTCTTC,CASKVPTSGRNEQFF
TRBV15,NA,TRBJ1-2,few,TGTGCCACCAGCAGAGATGTGGGAGGCTATGGCTACACCTTC,CATSRDVGGYGYTF
TRBV4-2,NA,TRBJ2-7,many,TGTGCCAGCAGCCAAGATATGGGTTCTGGGACATTCTCCTACGAGCAGTACTTC,CASSQDMGSGTFSYEQYF
TRBV29-1,TRBD2,TRBJ2-1,NA,TGCAGCGGCATTAGCGGGAGAATCTACAATGAGCAGTTCTTC,CSGISGRIYNEQFF
TRBV5-1,TRBD1,TRBJ1-1,many,TGTGCCAGCAGCCTACAGGGGGTGAACACTGAAGCTTTCTTT,CASSLQGVNTEAFF
TRBV5-1,NA,TRBJ2-2,NA,TGCGCCAGCAGCTTGCGGGAGAGCCACACCGGGGAGCTGTTTTTT,CASSLRESHTGELFF
TRBV20-1,TRBD1,TRBJ2-7,few,TGCAACCAGGGGGCTAACTCCTACGAGCAGTACTTC,CNQGANSYEQYF
TRBV28,NA,TRBJ2-1,NA,TGTGCCAGCAGTTTATCATTAAGGGAGCAGTTCTTC,CASSLSLREQFF
TRBV5-1,NA,TRBJ2-7,many,TGCGCCAGCAGCCTACGACAGGCGTCCTACGAGCAGTACTTC,CASSLRQASYEQYF
TRBV7-2,TRBD2,TRBJ2-1,few,TGTGCCAGCAGCTTAGGTCGACTAGCGGGAGATGTTAACCTTGAGCAGTTCTTC,CASSLGRLAGDVNLEQFF
TRBV7-2,TRBD2,TRBJ2-7,NA,TGTGCCAGCAGCTTATCTAGCGGGGGCCTCACCTACGAGCAGTACTTC,CASSLSSGGLTYEQYF
TRBV29-1,NA,TRBJ2-5,NA,TGCAGCGTTGAAGGGGCTTTGGGAGAGACCCAGTACTTC,CSVEGALGETQYF
TRBV29-1,NA,TRBJ2-7,few,TGCAGCGTTGGAGACATTACCTACGAGCAGTACTTC,CSVGDITYEQYF
TRBV28,TRBD1,TRBJ2-7,NA,TGTGCCAGCAGTCTGGGACAGGGGATCGACGAGCAGTACTTC,CASSLGQGIDEQYF
TRBV5-1,TRBD1,TRBJ1-4,few,TGCGCCAGCAGCCCGGGACAGGTCTTAGATGAAAAACTGTTTTTT,CASSPGQVLDEKLFF
TRBV6-1,NA,TRBJ2-3,few,TGTGCCAGCATCCCCGCGGGAAGTACGCAGTATTTT,CASIPAGSTQYF